The 29 T cell receptor beta chains in this list originate from one sample, sequenced in a study of blood T cell repertoires in COVID-19. Clones were read by immunoSEQ multiplex PCR, and TCRdb kept only the in-frame ones, dropping some. The data contain more than 200,000 clones, approximately 86% of them singletons. Material for sequencing was peripheral blood. These receptors were taken from a woman between 45 and 60 years old with COVID-19, enrolled during active disease.

The chain combines TRBV15 with TRBJ2-7, with 9 bases that match TRBD1. Germline values: CDR1 LNHNV, CDR2 YYDKDF (reference sequence). The CDR3 is 15 amino acids. V trimming: 3 bases; J trimming: 2 bases; junction bases outside the gene matches: 5. The DNA for the CDR3 is TGTGCCACCAGCAGCTGGGACAGGGCAGCCTACGAGCAGTACTTC. Protein sequence: CATSSWDRAAYEQYF.

The chain links TRBV27 to TRBJ1-5; no reliable D call. Germline CDR1 reads MNHEY; CDR2 reads SMNVEV (reference sequence). The length of the CDR3 is 16 residues. V was trimmed by 5 bases and J by 0 bases, leaving 14 bases between them. This CDR3 reads CASSRMGALSNQPQHF. As DNA, the CDR3 is TGTGCCAGCAGTCGCATGGGAGCTCTTAGCAATCAGCCCCAGCATTTT.

V and J are TRBV11-3 and TRBJ1-1, with a weak D call TRBD1 (6 bases). Deletions cut 5 bases from V and 3 bases from J, with 10 bases between. Germline values: CDR1 SGHNT, CDR2 YENEEA. The CDR3 covers 13 residues. The CDR3 spells CASSTPGDTEAFF. The DNA of the CDR3 is TGTGCCAGCAGCACCCCAGGGGACACTGAAGCTTTCTTT.

The chain carries TRBV27 and TRBJ1-1; tentatively, D is TRBD1 (5 bases). The CDR3 runs to 15 residues. V lost 5 bases and J lost 1, with 14 bases in between. CDR1 is MNHEY and CDR2 is SMNVEV in the germline V gene (reference sequence). Here the CDR3 DNA reads TGTGCCAGCAGTATCGCGGGACGTACGAACACTGAAGCTTTCTTT. Its translation is CASSIAGRTNTEAFF.

This clone occurred a few times. V and J are TRBV19 and TRBJ1-1; D not resolved. Germline CDR1 LNHDA, CDR2 SQIVND (reference sequence). With 2 bases removed from V and 2 bases from J, the gap between germline ends came to 9 bases. This CDR3 has 14 amino acids. CDR3 DNA: TGTGCCAGTAGTATATACGCCAGAAACACTGAAGCTTTCTTT. Translated, it gives CASSIYARNTEAFF.

This chain joins TRBV28 and TRBJ2-7; weak D call: TRBD1 (6 bases). Germline CDR1 is MDHEN and CDR2 is SYDVKM. V lost 4 bases, J lost 2 bases, and 12 bases lay in between. There are 14 residues in the CDR3. CDR3 DNA sequence: TGTGCCAGCAGTTCGGGACAACGGACCTACGAGCAGTACTTC. Protein product: CASSSGQRTYEQYF.

This clone was found a few times. The chain combines TRBV27 with TRBJ1-5; TRBD1 aligns across 9 bases. Trimming removed 6 bases from V and 4 bases from J; junction bases left unmatched: 4. Germline loops: CDR1 MNHEY, CDR2 SMNVEV (reference sequence). This CDR3 spans 14 amino acids. CDR3 loop: CASRGQGYNQPQHF. CDR3 DNA: TGTGCCAGCAGGGGACAGGGTTATAATCAGCCCCAGCATTTT.

This rearrangement joins TRBV11-3 to TRBJ1-2, with a weak D call TRBD1 (6 bases). The length of the CDR3 is 16 residues. V was shortened by 1 base and J by 0 bases, with 12 bases between the two germline ends. The germline gives CDR1 SGHNT, CDR2 YENEEA. The chain's CDR3 is CASSLAKQGSNYGYTF. The DNA of the CDR3 is TGTGCCAGCAGCTTAGCCAAACAGGGATCTAACTATGGCTACACCTTC.

The chain joins TRBV6-6 to TRBJ2-1; D possibly corresponds to TRBD2 (5 bases). The CDR3 contains 14 residues. The V end was cut by 2 bases, the J end by 2 bases, with 7 bases between. Germline V gene lookup returns CDR1 MNHNY and CDR2 SVGAGI (reference sequence). The CDR3 DNA reads as TGTGCCAGCAGTTACGGAGGAACCTACAATGAGCAGTTCTTC. It translates to CASSYGGTYNEQFF.

A single count supports this clone. The gene calls are TRBV6-2 or TRBV6-3 and TRBJ2-2; possible D gene TRBD1, 6 bases. Germline V gene lookup returns CDR1 MNHEY and CDR2 SVGEGT. The CDR3 has 15 amino acids. Trimming left V 6 bases short and J 4 bases short, with 15 bases between. The CDR3 DNA reads TGTGCCAGCAGCCCCGACAGGCCCCTCACCGGGGAGCTGTTTTTT. Protein: CASSPDRPLTGELFF.

This clone has only a few counts. The genes are TRBV6-4 and TRBJ1-1, with D unresolved. Trimming took off 3 bases at V and 1 base at J, with 6 bases between the two ends. The CDR3 loop spans 13 amino acids. CDR1 is MRHNA and CDR2 is SNTAGT in the germline V gene. The CDR3 DNA follows: TGTGCCAGCAGTGAGGACTGGAACACTGAAGCTTTCTTT. It translates to CASSEDWNTEAFF.

This clone has just one count. The rearrangement links TRBV30 to TRBJ1-2; D might be TRBD1 (5 bases). The CDR3 spans 15 residues. The V end was cut by 1 base, the J end by 7 bases, with 19 bases between. From germline, CDR1 is GTSNPN and CDR2 SVGIG (reference sequence). The CDR3 DNA sequence: TGTGCCTGGAGTGGGCTAGCGGGGCGCTTAAGTGGCTACACCTTC. Translating it yields CAWSGLAGRLSGYTF.

The V and J genes are TRBV19 and TRBJ2-5; D not certain. The CDR3 contains 14 residues. From germline, CDR1 is LNHDA and CDR2 SQIVND (reference sequence). Trimming took 5 bases from V and 3 from J, leaving 13 bases between them. The DNA of the CDR3 is TGTGCCAGTAGTTTTACTATATTCGAAGAGACCCAGTACTTC. As protein: CASSFTIFEETQYF.

There are a few counts of this clone. The chain joins TRBV10-3 to TRBJ1-1; TRBD1 matches 8 bases. Germline CDR1 ENHRY, CDR2 SYGVKD. J gave up 1 base and V 10 bases, and 14 bases lay outside the gene matches. This CDR3 is 16 amino acids long. The chain's CDR3 is CATAPRDRWGNTEAFF. CDR3 coding DNA: TGTGCCACCGCCCCCCGGGACAGGTGGGGGAACACTGAAGCTTTCTTT.

The chain couples TRBV4-2 to TRBJ1-2, with TRBD1 as a possible D gene (5 bases). The CDR3 sequence is 15 residues long. CDR1 is LGHNA and CDR2 is YNFKEQ in the germline V gene. Deletions cut 5 bases from V and 6 bases from J, with 19 bases between. The CDR3 DNA reads as TGTGCCAGCAGCAATAACGTGGGACTAGTACATGGCTACACCTTC. It codes for CASSNNVGLVHGYTF.

V gene TRBV28 combines with J gene TRBJ1-2; D is unclear. Trimming shortened V by 4 bases and J by 4 bases, and 10 bases separated the two germline ends. The CDR3 has 13 residues. Looked up from germline, CDR1 is MDHEN and CDR2 is SYDVKM. The DNA for the CDR3 is TGTGCCAGCAGTTCCTACAGTGTCTATGGCTACACCTTC. It yields the protein CASSSYSVYGYTF.

The V and J genes are TRBV5-1 and TRBJ1-4; 8 bases are shared with TRBD1. Trimming cost V 5 bases and J 4 bases; bases outside gene matches: 4. This CDR3 is 14 amino acids long. Per the germline V gene, CDR1 is SGHRS and CDR2 is YFSETQ. CDR3 bases: TGCGCCAGCAGTCGCGACAGGGGTAATGAAAAACTGTTTTTT. This codes for CASSRDRGNEKLFF. The full variable domain, completed using reference TRBV5-1 and TRBJ1-4, is KAGVTQTPRYLIKTRGQQVTLSCSPISGHRSVSWYQQTPGQGLQFLFEYFSETQRNKGNFPGRFSGRQFSNSRSEMNVSTLELGDSALYLCASSRDRGNEKLFFGSGTQLSVL.

The V gene is TRBV3-1 (or the pseudogene TRBV3-2), the J gene TRBJ1-5; tentatively, D is TRBD1 (6 bases). Germline V gene sequence: CDR1 LGHDT, CDR2 YNNKEL (reference sequence). Trimming removed 0 bases from V and 4 bases from J, with 16 bases in between. This CDR3 region has 17 residues. The CDR3 nucleotides read TGTGCCAGCAGCCAAGATACGGGGGGCGCAGGTAATCAGCCCCAGCATTTT. It codes for CASSQDTGGAGNQPQHF.

The CDR3 here is CASSPTGKETQYF. The CDR3 DNA sequence: TGTGCCAGCAGCCCAACAGGGAAAGAGACCCAGTACTTC. The genes are TRBV4-2 and TRBJ2-5, with a possible D match to TRBD1 (6 bases). Trimming took off 4 bases at V and 3 bases at J, with 9 bases between the two ends. Per germline, CDR1 LGHNA and CDR2 YNFKEQ. The CDR3 sequence is 13 residues long.

The rearrangement joins TRBV6-5 to TRBJ1-5, with a tentative D call TRBD1 (6 bases). Germline CDR1 MNHEY, CDR2 SVGAGI. Trimming stripped 7 bases from V and 1 base from J, with 8 bases between. CDR3 length: 13 amino acids. The CDR3 DNA follows: TGTGCCAGCAAACAGGGCAGCAATCAGCCCCAGCATTTT. This translates into CASKQGSNQPQHF.

The V and J genes are TRBV5-1 and TRBJ1-3; D possibly corresponds to TRBD1 (6 bases). This CDR3 comprises 16 residues. V was clipped by 1 base and J by 7 bases, with 18 bases between them. Germline V CDR1 and CDR2: SGHRS, YFSETQ. The CDR3 sequence is CASSLPEQGLGNTIYF. The CDR3 coding sequence is TGCGCCAGCAGCTTGCCGGAACAGGGTCTTGGGAACACCATATATTTT.

The V gene is TRBV30, the J gene TRBJ1-3; TRBD1 aligns across 8 bases. CDR3 length: 13 amino acids. Germline CDR1 is GTSNPN and CDR2 is SVGIG (reference sequence). The junction had 6 bases not matched to a gene; V was cut back by 3 bases and J by 8 bases. CDR3 in amino acids: CAWSGQGRDTIYF. The CDR3 DNA is TGTGCCTGGAGCGGACAGGGCCGAGACACCATATATTTT.

This clone has a handful of counts. The J gene is TRBJ2-7, the V gene TRBV14, with 9 bases aligning to TRBD1. CDR1 and CDR2 (germline): SGHDN, FVKESK. Germline trimming cut 1 base from V and 6 bases from J; bases unmatched to any gene: 16. This CDR3 spans 18 amino acids. The DNA for the CDR3 is TGTGCCAGCAGCCAAGTTAGGGGCGGGACAGGGATAACGGGCGAGCAGTACTTC. It yields the protein CASSQVRGGTGITGEQYF.

CDR3 bases: TGTGCCAGCAGCGTAGGAGGCAGGGGATTACAAGAGACCCAGTACTTC. Its translation: CASSVGGRGLQETQYF. This chain links TRBV9 with TRBJ2-5; D might be TRBD1 (6 bases). In germline, CDR1 is SGDLS, CDR2 YYNGEE. V lost 0 bases and J 2 bases, leaving 14 bases between the germline ends. The CDR3 loop spans 16 amino acids.

The chain has TRBV4-1 and TRBJ1-5; 9 bases match TRBD1. The trim removed 2 bases at V and 5 bases at J, leaving 1 base unmatched. Germline loops: CDR1 MGHRA, CDR2 YSYEKL. This CDR3 contains 14 residues. The chain's CDR3 is CASSQRQGDQPQHF. CDR3 coding DNA: TGCGCCAGCAGCCAACGACAGGGGGATCAGCCCCAGCATTTT.

The CDR3 nucleotides are TGCGCCAGCAGCCCCGGACACGGGTCCACCGGGGAGCTGTTTTTT. It yields the protein CASSPGHGSTGELFF. This chain uses TRBV5-1 with TRBJ2-2; D is possibly TRBD1 (5 bases). The length of the CDR3 is 15 residues. Germline V gene lookup returns CDR1 SGHRS and CDR2 YFSETQ. Trimming stripped 4 bases from V and 4 bases from J, with 14 bases between. Full variable domain (missing parts from reference TRBV5-1 and TRBJ2-2): KAGVTQTPRYLIKTRGQQVTLSCSPISGHRSVSWYQQTPGQGLQFLFEYFSETQRNKGNFPGRFSGRQFSNSRSEMNVSTLELGDSALYLCASSPGHGSTGELFFGEGSRLTVL.

The rearrangement joins TRBV9 to TRBJ2-7; D possibly corresponds to TRBD1 (6 bases). The CDR3 consists of 15 residues. Germline loops: CDR1 SGDLS, CDR2 YYNGEE. With 0 bases removed from V and 3 bases from J, the gap between germline ends came to 13 bases. CDR3 sequence: CASSVAPGTLYEQYF. The CDR3 DNA follows: TGTGCCAGCAGCGTAGCCCCCGGGACACTCTACGAGCAGTACTTC.

A few counts support this clone. The chain is built from TRBV3-1 (or the pseudogene TRBV3-2) and TRBJ2-1; TRBD2 matches 8 bases. The CDR3 has 17 amino acids. V gave up 0 bases and J gave up 6 bases; unmatched junction bases: 10. In germline, CDR1 is LGHDT, CDR2 YNNKEL (reference sequence). DNA for the CDR3: TGTGCCAGCAGCCAAGAGGGATACGGGGGGGCTAGCAATGAGCAGTTCTTC. Its protein product is CASSQEGYGGASNEQFF.

This clone turned up a few times. V usage is TRBV7-2 and J usage is TRBJ2-5; TRBD2 matches at 8 bases. The CDR3 extends over 14 amino acids. With 2 bases clipped from V and 5 bases from J, the junction kept 4 bases outside the gene matches. Germline-derived CDR1 and CDR2 are SGHTA and FQGNSA. CDR3 coding DNA: TGTGCCAGCAGCTTATCGGGAGGGCGGGAGACCCAGTACTTC. It yields the protein CASSLSGGRETQYF.